Described below is a single T cell receptor (beta chain) sequence and its context. Its specificity is not known. There are 11 residues in the CDR3. In germline, CDR1 is SGHTS, CDR2 YDEGEE. The V and J ends lost 3 bases and 5 bases respectively, with 6 bases between them. Clones were sequenced by immunoSEQ multiplex PCR, and TCRdb holds only the in-frame ones, with some missing. In the table there are 50,000 to 70,000 clones, around 84% of which are singletons. These data originate in a study of OX40 agonist ivuxolimab in advanced cancers. Study in general: Partial response was recorded in three patients: one hepatocellular carcinoma and two cutaneous melanoma cases.

Study results and limitations: Some nonresponders likewise displayed low normalized T-cell clonal expansion.

The clonotype comes from an adult with an advanced solid tumor such as melanoma, head and neck, liver or kidney cancer. This sample comprised CD4+ or CD8+ T cells sorted from blood, obtained in a trial of the OX40 agonist ivuxolimab. The chain has TRBV5-8 and TRBJ2-7; D is undetermined. The DNA of the CDR3 is TGTGCCAGCAGCTGGGCTCACGAGCAGTACTTC. Its translation is CASSWAHEQYF.